The T cell receptor beta chain under discussion was sequenced for a study of cytomegalovirus exposure and HLA in healthy donors. This clone was seen a handful of times. It was with 60 Vbeta and 13 Jbeta primers that the PCR ran. Measured with immunoSEQ multiplex PCR; TCRdb has only the in-frame clones, and not every one. The sample holds 110,000 to 150,000 clones, 65% to 90% seen once. The sequencing input was PBMCs. This TCR derives from a female donor in good health and CMV-seronegative.

The CDR3 is CASSVGQGVYGYTF. CDR3 bases: TGTGCCAGCAGCGTAGGACAGGGGGTCTATGGCTACACCTTC. V usage is TRBV9 and J usage is TRBJ1-2; 9 nucleotides match TRBD1. Germline V CDR1 and CDR2: SGDLS, YYNGEE. CDR3 size: 14 residues. V gave up 0 bases and J gave up 4 bases; unmatched junction bases: 1.